This is a list of T cell receptor beta chains from one sample in a study of T cell responses to AZD1222 COVID-19 vaccine. Repertoires were generated with immunoSEQ multiplex PCR, while TCRdb's copy carries only in-frame clones and drops some. The sample lists about 170,000 clones; 70% to 90% were seen once. The sample was peripheral blood, taken 28 days after the second AZD1222 dose. The receptors derive from an adult who received the AZD1222 COVID-19 vaccine. Both conserved end residues are part of each CDR3.

j_call v_call cdr3_aa
TRBJ2-1 TRBV5-1 CATTDRYNEQFF
TRBJ1-5 TRBV7-9 CASSSLTGQPQHF
TRBJ2-1 TRBV6-5 CASSPGVGEQFF
TRBJ1-1 TRBV5-4 CASSPPGQGFTEAFF
TRBJ1-6 TRBV7-9 CASSYPKGGNVNSPLHF
TRBJ1-5 TRBV4-1 CASSQGGSHLSNQPQHF
TRBJ2-7 TRBV29-1 CSVDRSPPYEQYF
TRBJ2-5 TRBV5-6 CASSSGIARVSGETQYF
TRBJ2-5 TRBV2 CASSELAGGSTQTQYF
TRBJ2-6 TRBV5-4 CASSLGRASGANVLTF